The next 15 T cell receptor beta chains were all read from a single sample in a study of cytomegalovirus exposure and HLA in healthy donors (dated by TCRdb to about 2017). The library was built by means of the immunoSEQ multiplex PCR assay. Drawn from immuneACCESS, this table holds only the in-frame rearrangements with V and J called that TCRdb kept. Clones are partly lost; checked studies trace under half to an unresolved V gene and leave the rest unexplained. The sample table records more than 55,000 clones; roughly 89% of these occur just once. The ten largest clones add up to 15% of the sample. Material for sequencing was PBMCs. Every receptor here comes from a woman aged 18-29 years in good health and CMV-seronegative.

The V call is TRBV7-9, the J call TRBJ1-1; maybe TRBD1 (5 bases). Germline V gene lookup returns CDR1 SEHNR and CDR2 FQNEAQ (reference sequence). Trimming removed 1 base at V and 7 bases at J, with 7 bases between. The CDR3 consists of 12 residues. In nucleotides, the CDR3 is TGTGCCAGCAGCTTAGAACAGGTTGAAGCTTTCTTT. This gives the protein CASSLEQVEAFF.

The chain links TRBV4-3 to TRBJ2-7; TRBD1 might be the D (5 bases). Germline CDR1 LGHNA, CDR2 YSLEER. V lost 2 bases and J 4 bases, leaving 18 bases between the germline ends. The CDR3 has 16 residues. The CDR3 region has the DNA TGCGCCAGCAGCCAATACGTTATTGGGGCGGAGTACGAGCAGTACTTC. Translating it yields CASSQYVIGAEYEQYF.

This chain joins TRBV6-1 and TRBJ2-7; the D gene is possibly TRBD2 (5 bases). Germline lookup yields CDR1 MNHNS and CDR2 SASEGT. The germline V and J ends were trimmed by 7 bases and 0 bases, with 13 bases remaining between them. The CDR3 contains 14 residues. The chain's CDR3 is CASILSGVSYEQYF. CDR3 coding DNA: TGTGCCAGCATCTTATCCGGGGTCTCCTACGAGCAGTACTTC.

J is TRBJ1-5 and V is TRBV5-8; D is unresolved. Trimming stripped 2 bases from V and 4 bases from J, with 7 bases between. Germline loops: CDR1 SGHTS, CDR2 YDEGEE. The CDR3 length is 13 residues. CDR3 in DNA: TGTGCCAGCAGCTTCCGCAGGAATCAGCCCCAGCATTTT. It encodes CASSFRRNQPQHF. The full variable domain, completed using reference TRBV5-8 and TRBJ1-5, is EAGVTQSPTHLIKTRGQQATLRCSPISGHTSVYWYQQALGLGLQFLLWYDEGEERNRGNFPPRFSGRQFPNYSSELNVNALELEDSALYLCASSFRRNQPQHFGDGTRLSIL.

V gene TRBV10-3 combines with J gene TRBJ1-2; possibly TRBD1 for D (6 bases). Per the germline V gene, CDR1 is ENHRY and CDR2 is SYGVKD. V gave up 5 bases and J gave up 4 bases, with 11 bases separating them. This CDR3 is 13 amino acids long. In nucleotides, the CDR3 is TGTGCCATCAGTCAGGGGAGTAGCTATGGCTACACCTTC. It translates to CAISQGSSYGYTF.

The chain has TRBV29-1 and TRBJ1-1; perhaps TRBD1 as D (5 bases). CDR3 length: 13 amino acids. Trimming removed 2 bases from V and 2 bases from J, with 9 bases in between. Germline V gene lookup returns CDR1 SQVTM and CDR2 ANQGSEA. CDR3 amino acids: CSVERQLNTEAFF. The CDR3 DNA sequence: TGCAGCGTTGAACGACAGCTTAACACTGAAGCTTTCTTT. Together with reference TRBV29-1 and TRBJ1-1, the CDR3 gives the full variable domain: SAVISQKPSRDICQRGTSLTIQCQVDSQVTMMFWYRQQPGQSLTLIATANQGSEATYESGFVIDKFPISRPNLTFSTLTVSNMSPEDSSIYLCSVERQLNTEAFFGQGTRLTVV.

V usage is TRBV7-8 and J usage is TRBJ2-4, with 9 bases lining up with TRBD2. The germline gives CDR1 SGHVS, CDR2 FQNEAQ. The CDR3 runs to 15 residues. V was pared by 5 bases and J by 4 bases, with 6 bases of the junction left unmatched. The DNA for the CDR3 is TGTGCCAGCAGCGAGACTAGCGGTCCTAAAAACATTCAGTACTTC. This encodes CASSETSGPKNIQYF.

The V and J genes are TRBV5-6 and TRBJ2-7; TRBD2 aligns across 8 bases. This CDR3 is 13 amino acids long. The germline CDR1 and CDR2 sequences are SGHDT and YYEEEE. V trimming: 8 bases; J trimming: 5 bases; junction bases outside the gene matches: 9. CDR3 nucleotides: TGTGCCAGTCAACGGGGGGGCGGGGACGAGCAGTACTTC. Protein sequence: CASQRGGGDEQYF.

V is TRBV28 and J is TRBJ2-2; D unresolved. V dropped 6 bases and J dropped 5 bases, with 13 bases sitting between them. The CDR3 is made up of 14 amino acids. Germline V gene data show CDR1 as MDHEN and CDR2 as SYDVKM. As DNA, the CDR3 is TGTGCCAGCAGCCCATCGACGAGGACCGGGGAGCTGTTTTTT. It yields the protein CASSPSTRTGELFF.

This clone has just one count. The rearrangement uses TRBV6-5 and TRBJ1-1; D is unclear. Trimming removed 2 bases from V and 1 base from J, with 5 bases in between. Per germline, CDR1 MNHEY and CDR2 SVGAGI. CDR3 length: 13 residues. CDR3 coding DNA: TGTGCCAGCAGTTACCGAGGGAACACTGAAGCTTTCTTT. Translation: CASSYRGNTEAFF.

The chain joins TRBV6-6 to TRBJ1-2, with D maybe TRBD1 (6 bases). The germline gives CDR1 MNHNY, CDR2 SVGAGI (reference sequence). This CDR3 contains 13 residues. V was cut by 4 bases and J by 0 bases, with 6 bases left in between. The CDR3 nucleotides read TGTGCCAGCAGTTGGGACACTAACTATGGCTACACCTTC. Protein sequence: CASSWDTNYGYTF.

As DNA, the CDR3 is TGCGCCAGCAGCCAAGCGGCAGTCCGGAGTTGGACTGAAGCTTTCTTT. It codes for CASSQAAVRSWTEAFF. The J gene is TRBJ1-1, the V gene TRBV4-3; no firm D call. V was clipped by 1 base and J by 5 bases, with 17 bases between them. CDR3 length: 16 residues. Germline CDR1 LGHNA, CDR2 YSLEER.

The chain uses TRBV11-2 and TRBJ1-1, with D maybe TRBD1 (6 bases). The CDR3 sequence is 12 residues long. The V and J ends lost 5 bases and 7 bases respectively, with 11 bases between them. The germline V gene encodes CDR1 SGHAT and CDR2 FQNNGV. CDR3 nucleotides: TGTGCCAGCAGCCCCGACAGGTATGAAGCTTTCTTT. This codes for CASSPDRYEAFF.

V usage is TRBV7-2 and J usage is TRBJ1-4; 7 nucleotides line up with TRBD1. The V gene end was trimmed by 1 base and the J gene end by 8 bases; junction bases not matched to a gene: 10. CDR1 and CDR2 (germline): SGHTA, FQGNSA. The CDR3 is 16 amino acids. DNA of the CDR3: TGTGCCAGCAGCTTAGGGGGGACAGTCCGTAGGGAAAAACTGTTTTTT. Its translation: CASSLGGTVRREKLFF.

CDR3 protein: CASSYREYNEQFF. The CDR3 DNA follows: TGTGCCAGCAGTTACCGTGAGTACAATGAGCAGTTCTTC. The chain combines TRBV6-6 with TRBJ2-1; D is undetermined. Trimming pared 2 bases from V and 4 bases from J, leaving 6 bases between. The CDR3 contains 13 residues. From germline, CDR1 is MNHNY and CDR2 SVGAGI (reference sequence).